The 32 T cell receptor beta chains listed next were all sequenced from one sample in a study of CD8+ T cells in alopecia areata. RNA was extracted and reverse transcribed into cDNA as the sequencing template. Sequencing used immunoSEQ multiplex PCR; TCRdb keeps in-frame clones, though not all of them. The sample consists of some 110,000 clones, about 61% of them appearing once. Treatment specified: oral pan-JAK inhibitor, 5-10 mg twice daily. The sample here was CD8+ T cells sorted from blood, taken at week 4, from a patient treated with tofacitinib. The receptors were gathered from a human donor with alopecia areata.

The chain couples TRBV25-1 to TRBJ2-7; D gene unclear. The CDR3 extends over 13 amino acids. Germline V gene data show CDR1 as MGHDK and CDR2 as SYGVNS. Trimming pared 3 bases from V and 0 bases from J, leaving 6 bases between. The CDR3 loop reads CASSEDGSYEQYF. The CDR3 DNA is TGTGCCAGCAGTGAGGACGGCTCCTACGAGCAGTACTTC.

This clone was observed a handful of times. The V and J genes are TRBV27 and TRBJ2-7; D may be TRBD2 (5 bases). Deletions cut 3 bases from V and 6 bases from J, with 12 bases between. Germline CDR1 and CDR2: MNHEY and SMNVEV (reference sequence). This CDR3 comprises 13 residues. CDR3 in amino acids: CASSFGSSLEQYF. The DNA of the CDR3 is TGTGCCAGCAGTTTTGGGTCTAGCCTCGAGCAGTACTTC.

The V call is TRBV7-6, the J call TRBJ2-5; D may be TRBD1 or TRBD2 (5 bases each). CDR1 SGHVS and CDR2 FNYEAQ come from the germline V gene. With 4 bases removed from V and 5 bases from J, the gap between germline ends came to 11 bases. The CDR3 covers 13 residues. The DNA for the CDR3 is TGTGCCAGCAGCTCTCCGTGGGGGGAGACCCAGTACTTC. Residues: CASSSPWGETQYF.

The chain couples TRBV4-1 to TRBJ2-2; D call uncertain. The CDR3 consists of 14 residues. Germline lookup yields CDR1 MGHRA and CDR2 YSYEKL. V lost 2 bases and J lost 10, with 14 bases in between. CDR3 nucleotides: TGCGCCAGCAGCCAAACTTCGGCAGACGAGGAGCTGTTTTTT. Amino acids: CASSQTSADEELFF.

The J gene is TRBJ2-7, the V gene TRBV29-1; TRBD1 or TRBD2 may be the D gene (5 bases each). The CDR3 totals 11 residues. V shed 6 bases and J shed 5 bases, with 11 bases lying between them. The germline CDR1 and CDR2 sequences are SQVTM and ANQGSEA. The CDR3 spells CSVTQGHEQYF. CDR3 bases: TGCAGCGTCACGCAGGGACACGAGCAGTACTTC.

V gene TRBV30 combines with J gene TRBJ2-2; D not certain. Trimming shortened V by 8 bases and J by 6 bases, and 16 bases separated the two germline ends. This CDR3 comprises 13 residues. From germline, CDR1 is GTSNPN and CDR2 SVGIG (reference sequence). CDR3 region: CAGPGYTPGELFF. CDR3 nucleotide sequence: TGTGCCGGCCCGGGTTACACTCCCGGGGAGCTGTTTTTT.

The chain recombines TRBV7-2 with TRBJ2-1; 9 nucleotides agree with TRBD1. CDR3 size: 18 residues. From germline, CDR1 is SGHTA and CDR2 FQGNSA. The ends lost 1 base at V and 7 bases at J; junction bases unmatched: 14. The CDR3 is CASSLVFPPGQGMNEQFF. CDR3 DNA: TGTGCCAGCAGCTTAGTGTTCCCGCCGGGACAGGGAATGAATGAGCAGTTCTTC.

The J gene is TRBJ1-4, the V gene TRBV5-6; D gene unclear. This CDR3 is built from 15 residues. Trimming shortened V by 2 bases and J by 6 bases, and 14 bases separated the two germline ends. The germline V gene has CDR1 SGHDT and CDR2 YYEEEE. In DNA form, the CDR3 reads TGTGCCAGCAGCTTATCTCCTGCGGAGGATGAAAAACTGTTTTTT. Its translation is CASSLSPAEDEKLFF.

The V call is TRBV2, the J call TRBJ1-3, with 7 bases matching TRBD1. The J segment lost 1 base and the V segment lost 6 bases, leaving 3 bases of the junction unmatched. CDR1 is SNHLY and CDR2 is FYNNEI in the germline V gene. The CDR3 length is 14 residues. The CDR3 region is CASREQGSGNTIYF. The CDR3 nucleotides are TGTGCCAGCAGAGAACAGGGGTCTGGAAACACCATATATTTT.

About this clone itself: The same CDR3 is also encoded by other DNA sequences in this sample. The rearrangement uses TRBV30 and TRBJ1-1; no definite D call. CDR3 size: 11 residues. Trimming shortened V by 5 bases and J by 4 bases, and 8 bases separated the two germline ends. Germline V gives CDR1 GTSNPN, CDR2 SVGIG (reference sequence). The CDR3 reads CAWGLGTEAFF. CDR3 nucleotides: TGTGCCTGGGGCCTGGGCACTGAAGCTTTCTTT.

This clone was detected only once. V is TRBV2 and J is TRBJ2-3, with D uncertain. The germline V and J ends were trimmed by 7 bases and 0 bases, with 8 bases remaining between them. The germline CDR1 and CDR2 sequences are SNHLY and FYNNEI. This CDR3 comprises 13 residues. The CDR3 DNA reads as TGTGCCAGCATCGCAGATAGCACAGATACGCAGTATTTT. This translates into CASIADSTDTQYF. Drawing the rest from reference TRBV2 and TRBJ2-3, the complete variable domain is EPEVTQTPSHQVTQMGQEVILRCVPISNHLYFYWYRQILGQKVEFLVSFYNNEISEKSEIFDDQFSVERPDGSNFTLKIRSTKLEDSAMYFCASIADSTDTQYFGPGTRLTVL.

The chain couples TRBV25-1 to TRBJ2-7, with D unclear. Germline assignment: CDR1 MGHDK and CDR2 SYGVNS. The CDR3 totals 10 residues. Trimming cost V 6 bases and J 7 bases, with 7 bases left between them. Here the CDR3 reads CASSLGEQYF. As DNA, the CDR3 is TGTGCCAGCAGCTTGGGGGAGCAGTACTTC.

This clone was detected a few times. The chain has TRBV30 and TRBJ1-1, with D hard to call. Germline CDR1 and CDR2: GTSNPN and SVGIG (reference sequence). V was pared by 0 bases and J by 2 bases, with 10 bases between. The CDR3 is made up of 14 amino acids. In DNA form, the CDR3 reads TGTGCCTGGAGTGTACCGGACGGTAACACTGAAGCTTTCTTT. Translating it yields CAWSVPDGNTEAFF.

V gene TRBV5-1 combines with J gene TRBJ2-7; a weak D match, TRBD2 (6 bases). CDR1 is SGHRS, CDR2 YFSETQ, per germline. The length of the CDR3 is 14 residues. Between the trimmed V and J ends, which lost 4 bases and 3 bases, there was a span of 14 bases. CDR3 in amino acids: CASSAGLDHYEQYF. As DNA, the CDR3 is TGCGCCAGCAGCGCGGGACTTGACCACTACGAGCAGTACTTC. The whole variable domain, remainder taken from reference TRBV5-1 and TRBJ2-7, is KAGVTQTPRYLIKTRGQQVTLSCSPISGHRSVSWYQQTPGQGLQFLFEYFSETQRNKGNFPGRFSGRQFSNSRSEMNVSTLELGDSALYLCASSAGLDHYEQYFGPGTRLTVT.

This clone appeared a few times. CDR3 in amino acids: CSVAGQGKEQYF. The DNA for the CDR3 is TGCAGCGTTGCCGGACAGGGGAAAGAGCAGTACTTC. This chain uses TRBV29-1 with TRBJ2-7, with 9 nucleotides matching TRBD1. V lost 4 bases, J lost 7 bases, and 5 bases stayed unmatched. This CDR3 has 12 residues. The germline CDR1 and CDR2 sequences are SQVTM and ANQGSEA.

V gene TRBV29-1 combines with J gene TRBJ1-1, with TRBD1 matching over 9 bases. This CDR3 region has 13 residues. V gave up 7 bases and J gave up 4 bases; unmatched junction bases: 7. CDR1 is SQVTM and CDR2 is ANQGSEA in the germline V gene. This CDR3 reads CSDLTGGGTEAFF. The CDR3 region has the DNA TGCAGCGACCTGACAGGGGGAGGCACTGAAGCTTTCTTT.

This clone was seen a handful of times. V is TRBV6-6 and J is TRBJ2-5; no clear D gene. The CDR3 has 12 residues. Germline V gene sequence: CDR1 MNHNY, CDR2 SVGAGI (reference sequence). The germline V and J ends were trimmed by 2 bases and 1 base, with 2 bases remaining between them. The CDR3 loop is CASSYPQETQYF. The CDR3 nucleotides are TGTGCCAGCAGTTACCCCCAAGAGACCCAGTACTTC.

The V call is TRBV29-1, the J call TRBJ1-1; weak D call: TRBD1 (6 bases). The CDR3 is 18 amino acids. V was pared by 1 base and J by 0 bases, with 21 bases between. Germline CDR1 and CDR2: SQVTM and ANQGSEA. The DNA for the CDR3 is TGCAGCGTTGAAGGAAAATCGGGCAGGGGCTCGGTGAACACTGAAGCTTTCTTT. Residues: CSVEGKSGRGSVNTEAFF. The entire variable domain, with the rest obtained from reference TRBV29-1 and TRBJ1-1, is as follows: SAVISQKPSRDICQRGTSLTIQCQVDSQVTMMFWYRQQPGQSLTLIATANQGSEATYESGFVIDKFPISRPNLTFSTLTVSNMSPEDSSIYLCSVEGKSGRGSVNTEAFFGQGTRLTVV.

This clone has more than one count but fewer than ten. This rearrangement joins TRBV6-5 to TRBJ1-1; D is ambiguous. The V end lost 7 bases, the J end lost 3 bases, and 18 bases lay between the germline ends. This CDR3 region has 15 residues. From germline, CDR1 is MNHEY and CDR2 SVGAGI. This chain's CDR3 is CASTPRSSRHTEAFF. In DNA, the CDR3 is TGTGCCAGCACCCCACGTAGCTCCAGGCACACTGAAGCTTTCTTT.

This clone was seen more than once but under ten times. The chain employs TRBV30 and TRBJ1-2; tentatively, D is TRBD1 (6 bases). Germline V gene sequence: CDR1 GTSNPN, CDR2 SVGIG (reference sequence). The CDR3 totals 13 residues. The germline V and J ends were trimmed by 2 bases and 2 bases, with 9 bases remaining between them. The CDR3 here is CAWSPGQNYGYTF. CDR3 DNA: TGTGCCTGGAGTCCCGGACAGAACTATGGCTACACCTTC.

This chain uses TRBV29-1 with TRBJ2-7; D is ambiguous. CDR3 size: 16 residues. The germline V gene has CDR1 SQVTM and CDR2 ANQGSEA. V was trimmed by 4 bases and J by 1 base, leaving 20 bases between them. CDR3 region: CSVGRPNHDGSYEQYF. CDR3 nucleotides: TGCAGCGTTGGCCGGCCTAATCACGACGGATCCTACGAGCAGTACTTC.

DNA of the CDR3: TGCGCCAGCCAACATCTAGCGGGGGCTCTCACAGATACGCAGTATTTT. As protein: CASQHLAGALTDTQYF. The chain couples TRBV5-1 to TRBJ2-3, with 10 bases fitting TRBD2. The CDR3 has 16 residues. V shed 7 bases and J 2 bases; nucleotides not matched to a gene: 10. In germline, CDR1 is SGHRS, CDR2 YFSETQ.

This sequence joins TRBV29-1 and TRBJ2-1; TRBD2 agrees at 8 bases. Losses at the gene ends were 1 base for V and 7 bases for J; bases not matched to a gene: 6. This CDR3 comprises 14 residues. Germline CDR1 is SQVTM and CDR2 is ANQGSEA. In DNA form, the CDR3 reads TGCAGCGTTGAAGGAGCGGGGGCCCGAAATGAGCAGTTCTTC. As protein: CSVEGAGARNEQFF.

In DNA form, the CDR3 reads TGTGCCAGCAGCTTAAAACCCGGGACGGGCAATCAGCCCCAGCATTTT. This codes for CASSLKPGTGNQPQHF. The chain combines TRBV7-3 with TRBJ1-5; D may be TRBD1 (5 bases). The germline V gene has CDR1 SGHTA and CDR2 FQGTGA. The CDR3 is 16 residues long. V was shortened by 1 base and J by 2 bases, with 12 bases between the two germline ends. Full variable domain (remainder filled in from reference TRBV7-3 and TRBJ1-5): GAGVSQTPSNKVTEKGKYVELRCDPISGHTALYWYRQSLGQGPEFLIYFQGTGAADDSGLPNDRFFAVRPEGSVSTLKIQRTERGDSAVYLCASSLKPGTGNQPQHFGDGTRLSIL.

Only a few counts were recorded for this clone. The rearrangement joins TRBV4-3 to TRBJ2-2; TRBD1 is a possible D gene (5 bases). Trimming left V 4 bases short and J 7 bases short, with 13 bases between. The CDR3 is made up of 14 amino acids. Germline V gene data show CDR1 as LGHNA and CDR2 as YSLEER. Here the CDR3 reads CASSPGPGIGELFF. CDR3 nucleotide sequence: TGCGCCAGCAGCCCTGGACCAGGGATCGGGGAGCTGTTTTTT.

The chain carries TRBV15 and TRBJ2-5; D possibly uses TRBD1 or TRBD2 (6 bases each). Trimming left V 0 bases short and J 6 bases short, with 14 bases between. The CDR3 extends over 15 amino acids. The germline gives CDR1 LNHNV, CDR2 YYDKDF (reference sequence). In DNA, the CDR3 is TGTGCCACCAGCAGAGATCGGGGGCTATGGCAGACCCAGTACTTC. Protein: CATSRDRGLWQTQYF.

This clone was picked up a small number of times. The CDR3 coding sequence is TGTGCCAGCAGCTTAGACAGGTACAATGAGCAGTTCTTC. This sequence encodes CASSLDRYNEQFF. The chain couples TRBV7-2 to TRBJ2-1, with D possibly being TRBD1 (5 bases). V was cut by 1 base and J by 4 bases, with 5 bases left in between. Germline V gene lookup returns CDR1 SGHTA and CDR2 FQGNSA. The CDR3 has 13 residues.

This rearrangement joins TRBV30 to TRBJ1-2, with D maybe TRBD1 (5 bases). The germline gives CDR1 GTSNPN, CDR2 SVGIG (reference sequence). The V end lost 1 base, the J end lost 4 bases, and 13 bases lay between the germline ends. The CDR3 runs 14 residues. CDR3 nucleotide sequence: TGTGCCTGGAGTGGGCCGGGACGGATCTATGGCTACACCTTC. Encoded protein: CAWSGPGRIYGYTF.

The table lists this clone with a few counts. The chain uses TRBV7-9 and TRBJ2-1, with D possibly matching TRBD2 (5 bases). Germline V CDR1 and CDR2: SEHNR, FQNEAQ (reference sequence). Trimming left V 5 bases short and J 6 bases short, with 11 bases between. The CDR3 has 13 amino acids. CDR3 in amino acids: CASSPVGGNEQFF. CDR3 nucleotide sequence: TGTGCCAGCAGCCCCGTCGGAGGCAATGAGCAGTTCTTC.

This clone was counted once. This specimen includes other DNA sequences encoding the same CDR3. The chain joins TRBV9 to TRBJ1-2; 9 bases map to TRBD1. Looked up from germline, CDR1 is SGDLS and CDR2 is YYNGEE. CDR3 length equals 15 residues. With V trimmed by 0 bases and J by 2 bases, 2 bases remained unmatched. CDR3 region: CASSVVGTGNYGYTF. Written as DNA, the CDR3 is TGTGCCAGCAGCGTAGTGGGGACAGGGAACTATGGCTACACCTTC.

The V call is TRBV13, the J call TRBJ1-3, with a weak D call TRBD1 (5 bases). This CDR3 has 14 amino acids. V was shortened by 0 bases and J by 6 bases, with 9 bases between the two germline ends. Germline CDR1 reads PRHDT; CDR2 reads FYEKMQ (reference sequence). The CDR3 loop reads CASSLGGRENTIYF. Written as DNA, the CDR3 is TGTGCCAGCAGCTTAGGCGGCAGGGAAAACACCATATATTTT.

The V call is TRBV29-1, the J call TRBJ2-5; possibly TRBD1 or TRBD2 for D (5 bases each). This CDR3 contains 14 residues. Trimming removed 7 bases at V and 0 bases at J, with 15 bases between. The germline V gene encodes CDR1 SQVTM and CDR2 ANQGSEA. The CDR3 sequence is CSATGTGYQETQYF. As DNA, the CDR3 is TGCAGCGCTACCGGGACGGGGTACCAAGAGACCCAGTACTTC.